This T cell receptor (beta chain) emerged from a study of T-cell memory formation after mild COVID-19 (dated by TCRdb to the early 2020s). Study-level background: TCR sequence clusters from the two donors were found to be largely donor specific. In two donors, T-cell clones that expanded and contracted after mild COVID-19 were tracked by sequencing TCRalpha and TCRbeta repertoires over time. The cohort comprised two young, previously healthy adult volunteers, one female and one male.

Ficoll-Paque density gradient centrifugation was the method used to isolate PBMCs. V ends up 2 bases short and J 0 bases short, with an unmatched junction base count of 3. The germline V gene (reference sequence) gives CDR1 as DFQATT and CDR2 as SNEGSKA. Spanning cysteine to phenylalanine, the CDR3 consists of 15 amino acids. Only the CDR3 DNA stays, 45 bases, in frame from base 1. Study-wide conclusions, independent of this receptor: Contracting CD4+ clones turned up mainly in the CM and EM memory subsets, whereas EMRA was where CD8+ clones were enriched. From day 15 to 85, contracting clones showed balanced CD4/CD8 phenotypes, whereas a second wave of clones that expanded from day 15 to 37 leaned towards CD4+. SARS-CoV-2 specificity of the second-wave clones peaking on day 37 was not confirmed. Some responding clones were detected in pre-infection memory, which suggested that pre-existing cross-reactive memory T cells had joined the SARS-CoV-2 response. Only a couple of mild cases were covered by the study, and larger cohorts that include severe cases with pre-infection samples were considered necessary.

The sequencing machine was an Illumina NovaSeq 6000. Using 5'RACE with constant-segment primers, TCRalpha and TCRbeta cDNA libraries were constructed, with sample barcodes and unique molecular identifiers added in the process. RNA was extracted from every sample with Trizol reagent. Libraries were amplified in two PCR steps, with a second sample barcode and Illumina TruSeq adapters added in the second step. Sequencing of libraries was performed on an Illumina NovaSeq with 2 x 150 bp paired-end reads. On the study's bioinformatics: The reads were demultiplexed and collapsed into UMI-guided consensus sequences using migec v1.2.7. Using mixcr v2.1.11, the UMI consensuses were aligned to TRA and TRB V and J templates and assembled into clonotypes. A clonotype was counted as expanded or contracted only if both edgeR and NoisET called the change significant, with noise models trained on biological replicates. For edgeR calls, a false discovery rate-adjusted p below 0.01 and a log2 fold-change threshold of 1 were applied. As an exploratory analysis of dynamics, max-normalized trajectories of the 1000 most abundant clonotypes were examined by PCA with hierarchical clustering. Each responding clone was given a CD4 or CD8 phenotype based on the CD4+ and CD8+ repertoires, which had been sequenced separately. TCRdb trimmed public reads at Q25 via fastp, called clones via MiXCR and kept in-frame beta chains. Entries that share a CDR3 protein sequence are merged under the most common genes and DNA. TCRdb assigned the V and J calls; the authors' analysis was not used. This sample lists about 560,000 distinct CDR3 sequences; roughly a sixth were detected once. The top ten hold about 8.6% of the sample.

Points on this clonotype: Its antigen has not been determined. No much larger clone is present one base from it, and per-base qualities are unavailable.

The sample comprised PBMCs or a T cell subset sorted from them (not recorded which). The origin of this receptor is an adult woman who had mild COVID-19 (a few samples of this study predate the infection). The sample titles of this study are shuffled in the database, so cell type and time point are left out; the donor was told from shared clones. The chain couples TRBV20-1 to TRBJ2-3, with 9 bases matching TRBD2. DNA sequence: TGCAGTGCTAGACTTCTAGCGGGGAGCACAGATACGCAGTATTTT. The encoded protein is CSARLLAGSTDTQYF.